The 5 T cell receptor beta chains listed next were all sequenced from one sample in a study of T-cell reconstitution after alpha-beta-depleted transplantation in children (dated by TCRdb to 2016 to 2018). Libraries were constructed by PCR. Instrument on record: Illumina HiSeq 2500. To normalize quantification of the TCRbeta repertoire, the TCR libraries were built with molecular barcoding that relied on unique molecular identifiers. The public reads were reanalyzed by TCRdb: fastp trimming at Q25, MiXCR alignment, in-frame beta chains only. CDR3 protein sequences are deduplicated, and each keeps its most common genes and DNA. The sample table contains some 550,000 distinct CDR3 sequences; only one count was recorded for 15% to 20% of them. The top ten clonotypes cover approximately 3% of the sample. Here the sequenced sample was PBMCs from the stem cell graft donor, taken from the stem cell graft. These receptors all stem from a human donor who donated a stem cell graft to a child with acute lymphoblastic leukemia.

In its sample, this clonotype was seen a few times. The chain is built from TRBV5-1 and TRBJ1-4, with D possibly matching TRBD1 (5 bases). V gave up 1 base and J gave up 3 bases, with 10 bases separating them. Germline-derived CDR1 and CDR2 are SGHRS and YFSETQ. CDR3 length: 15 amino acids. This CDR3 is CASSLLAGPNEKLFF. For the CDR3, the DNA is TGCGCCAGCAGCTTGCTGGCAGGGCCTAATGAAAAACTGTTTTTT.

The chain couples TRBV10-1 to TRBJ2-1; TRBD2 might be the D (5 bases). There are 14 residues in the CDR3. Looked up from germline, CDR1 is WNHNN and CDR2 is SYGVQD (reference sequence). Between the trimmed V and J ends, which lost 3 bases and 1 base, there was a span of 7 bases. Written as DNA, the CDR3 is TGCGCCAGCAGTGAAACGGGATCCTACAATGAGCAGTTCTTC. This codes for CASSETGSYNEQFF.

The chain links TRBV29-1 to TRBJ2-3, with TRBD1 matching over 7 bases. Germline V lookup: CDR1 SQVTM, CDR2 ANQGSEA. With 2 bases clipped from V and 5 bases from J, the junction kept 4 bases outside the gene matches. This CDR3 contains 13 residues. CDR3 bases: TGCAGCGTTGAAAAGGGGGCGGAAGATACGCAGTATTTT. Its protein product is CSVEKGAEDTQYF.

This clonotype was counted a few times. The chain employs TRBV6-4 and TRBJ1-2; the D gene is possibly TRBD1 (5 bases). Trimming stripped 0 bases from V and 10 bases from J, with 15 bases between. The germline V gene has CDR1 MRHNA and CDR2 SNTAGT. The CDR3 is 14 residues long. The CDR3 region is CASSDSWTQGVYTF. DNA of the CDR3: TGTGCCAGCAGTGACTCTTGGACCCAGGGAGTCTACACCTTC.

There are a few counts of this clonotype. The V gene is TRBV20-1, the J gene TRBJ2-5; no firm D call. This CDR3 is built from 13 residues. Trimming pared 2 bases from V and 2 bases from J, leaving 9 bases between. Germline CDR1 DFQATT, CDR2 SNEGSKA (reference sequence). The CDR3, as DNA: TGCAGTGCTAGATGGACGGCTCAAGAGACCCAGTACTTC. It translates to CSARWTAQETQYF.